This record concerns one T cell receptor (beta chain) sequence. Its antigen remains unknown. Trimming at V came to 1 base and at J to 0 bases, leaving 0 bases not matched to a gene. The CDR3 length is 15 residues. The germline gives CDR1 SGHRS, CDR2 YFSETQ. The data were obtained in a study of T cell responses to AZD1222 COVID-19 vaccine. Findings and caveats of the study: CD4 TCRs linked to vaccination spanned spike, dominating at 160-218 and 743-854. Seropositive status at baseline applied to only a handful of AZD1222 recipients. Receipt of two AZD1222 doses was followed by a rise in Spike-specific TCR breadth and depth. Nearly half of spike-specific TCRs reportedly go after variant regions that carry no mutations.

TCRdb keeps only in-frame clones here, not all; method: immunoSEQ multiplex PCR. The data show approximately 190,000 clones, around 93% seen once. Sequencing was performed on peripheral blood, taken 28 days after the second AZD1222 dose. The genes are TRBV5-1 and TRBJ1-3; 8 bases match TRBD1. This clonotype originated in an adult who received the AZD1222 COVID-19 vaccine. The CDR3 protein is CASSLTGGSGNTIYF. CDR3 in DNA: TGCGCCAGCAGCTTGACAGGGGGCTCTGGAAACACCATATATTTT.